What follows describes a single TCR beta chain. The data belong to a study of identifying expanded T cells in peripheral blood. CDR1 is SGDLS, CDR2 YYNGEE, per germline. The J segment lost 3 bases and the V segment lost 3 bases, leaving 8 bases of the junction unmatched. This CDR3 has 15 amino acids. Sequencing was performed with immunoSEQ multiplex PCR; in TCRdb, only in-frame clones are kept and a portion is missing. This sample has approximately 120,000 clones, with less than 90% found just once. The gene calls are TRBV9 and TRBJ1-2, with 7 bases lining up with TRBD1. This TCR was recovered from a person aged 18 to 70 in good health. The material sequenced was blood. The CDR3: CASSGNQQGHYGYTF. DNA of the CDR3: TGTGCCAGCAGCGGAAACCAACAGGGGCACTATGGCTACACCTTC.